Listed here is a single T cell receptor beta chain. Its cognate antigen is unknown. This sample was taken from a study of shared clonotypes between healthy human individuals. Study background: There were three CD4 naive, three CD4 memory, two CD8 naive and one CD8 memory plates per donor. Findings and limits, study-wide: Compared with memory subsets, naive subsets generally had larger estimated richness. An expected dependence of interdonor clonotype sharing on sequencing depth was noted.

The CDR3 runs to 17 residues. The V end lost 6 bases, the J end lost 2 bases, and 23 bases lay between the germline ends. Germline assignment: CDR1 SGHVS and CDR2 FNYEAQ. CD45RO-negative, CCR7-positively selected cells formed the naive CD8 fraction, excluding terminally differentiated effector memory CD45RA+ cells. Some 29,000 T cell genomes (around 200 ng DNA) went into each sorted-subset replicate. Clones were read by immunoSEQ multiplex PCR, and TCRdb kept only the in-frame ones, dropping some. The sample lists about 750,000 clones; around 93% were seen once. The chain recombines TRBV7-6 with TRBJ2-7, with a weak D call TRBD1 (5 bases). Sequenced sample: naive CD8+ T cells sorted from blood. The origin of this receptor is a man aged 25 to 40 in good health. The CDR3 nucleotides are TGTGCCAGCAGTCCCGCGACCGCCGACGAAGGGGCCTACGAGCAGTACTTC. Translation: CASSPATADEGAYEQYF.